This T cell receptor (beta chain) was retrieved from a study of blood T cell repertoires in COVID-19. Sequenced by immunoSEQ multiplex PCR; TCRdb stores in-frame clones only, minus some. There are some 99,000 clones in the sample; around four fifths occur only once, and 18% lies in the top ten. The ends lost 5 bases at V and 2 bases at J; junction bases unmatched: 4. CDR1 and CDR2 from the germline V gene are LNHDA and SQIVND (reference sequence). The CDR3 covers 15 residues. This TCR was recovered from an older woman with acute or convalescent COVID-19. The chain combines TRBV19 with TRBJ2-7, with 12 bases identical to TRBD1. The source material was peripheral blood. CDR3 in DNA: TGTGCCAGTAGTCTAGGGACAGGGGGCACCTACGAGCAGTACTTC. Its translation is CASSLGTGGTYEQYF.